The clone carrying this T cell receptor beta chain is judged hyperexpanded. The antigen is not known. Oncomine TCR Beta short-read sequencing was applied to DNA from cultured CD4+ T cells. Scientists extracted genomic DNA from CD4+ T cells grown in culture. TCRdb recomputed calls from the PCR reads with MiXCR, one row per CDR3 protein. The sample records about 4,900 distinct CDR3 sequences, around 40% being singletons. Noted treatment: roughly 10-day PBMC culture with coronavirus spike peptide pools or control peptides (ViraFEST assay). The unexposed donor gave CD4+ T cells before the COVID-19 pandemic (2011-2018). This sample stems from a study of vaccination and CD4 T cells after COVID-19. Turning to the study itself: The authors gave control cultures a CEFX pool, an HIV-1 Nef pool, or no peptide.

Study observations and caveats: It was found that, in convalescent patients, 304 of 307 vaccine-specific clones were spike mono-reactive.

V was trimmed by 3 bases and J by 4 bases, leaving 7 bases between them. This CDR3 has 13 amino acids. Germline V CDR1 and CDR2: MNHEY, SMNVEV (reference sequence). Sequencing was done on a sample of CD4+ T cells from blood, cultured in vitro. The chain uses TRBV27 and TRBJ1-5, with D unclear. The sequence derives from a human donor in good health. The chain's CDR3 is CASSLVGNQPQHF. The CDR3 region has the DNA TGTGCCAGCAGTTTGGTCGGGAATCAGCCCCAGCATTTT.